This TCR beta chain was captured in a study of T cells in Graves' hyperthyroidism and ophthalmopathy. Study overall: Specimen type is peripheral blood, collected at initial diagnosis prior to any treatment.

This clonotype was found a few times. The junction does not match germline at one end; this may be a read error. Regions amplified from RNA transcripts were the TCR beta CDR3 regions. TCR CDR3 regions were first amplified by RT-PCR with HTBI primers. MiXCR was run by TCRdb on the multiplex PCR reads, yielding one entry per CDR3 protein. The data hold approximately 740,000 distinct CDR3 sequences, with 12% to 15% observed a single time. CDR3 length: 16 residues. Germline V CDR1 and CDR2: SGHAT, FQNNGV. Uncontrolled infections, other autoimmune diseases, pregnancy or lactation led to exclusion of patients. The authors obtained PBMCs from over 8 ml of fresh peripheral blood.

Sequences were obtained from blood. The TCR comes from a woman aged 18 to 35 with Graves' hyperthyroidism. The chain combines TRBV11-2 with TRBJ2-5, with 8 bases that match TRBD2. The CDR3 DNA reads as TGTGCCAGCAGCTTAGAAGGCGGGAGGTCCCAAGAGATCCAGTACTTC. Translating gives CASSLEGGRSQEIQYF.